These 11 T cell receptor beta chains were sequenced from one sample in a study of T cell changes during pregnancy in multiple sclerosis. Sequenced by immunoSEQ multiplex PCR; TCRdb stores in-frame clones only, minus some. The sample has about 72,000 clones, 90% to 95% seen once. Specimen: peripheral blood, collected in the third trimester of pregnancy. Receptors were obtained from a female donor in good health, enrolled as a control in a pregnancy study.

The chain joins TRBV11-1 to TRBJ1-2; TRBD1 agrees at 8 bases. This CDR3 has 17 residues. Per germline, CDR1 SGHAT and CDR2 FQDESV (reference sequence). Trimming at V came to 3 bases and at J to 2 bases, leaving 11 bases not matched to a gene. In DNA form, the CDR3 reads TGTGCCAGCAGCTTTGGAGGCCGACAGGGGATAAACTATGGCTACACCTTC. It is translated as CASSFGGRQGINYGYTF.

The chain is built from TRBV9 and TRBJ2-3; 7 nucleotides match TRBD2. V lost 0 bases to trimming and J lost 3 bases; unmatched junction nucleotides: 7. CDR3 length: 16 residues. The germline V gene has CDR1 SGDLS and CDR2 YYNGEE. In DNA, the CDR3 is TGTGCCAGCAGCGTAGCACGGGGGGATGTTACAGATACGCAGTATTTT. Protein: CASSVARGDVTDTQYF.

This chain connects TRBV27 to TRBJ2-3; D not certain. The V and J ends lost 5 bases and 2 bases respectively, with 17 bases between them. Germline-derived CDR1 and CDR2 are MNHEY and SMNVEV (reference sequence). There are 16 residues in the CDR3. The CDR3 loop reads CASSPPPGHFTDTQYF. In nucleotides, the CDR3 is TGTGCCAGCAGTCCCCCCCCAGGCCACTTCACAGATACGCAGTATTTT.

The V call is TRBV18, the J call TRBJ1-1; TRBD1 matches 9 bases. This CDR3 spans 16 amino acids. V shed 5 bases, J shed 0 bases, and the junction held 7 bases outside the gene matches. Germline values: CDR1 KGHSH, CDR2 LQKENI. Here the CDR3 reads CASSIQGAGVNTEAFF. In DNA, the CDR3 is TGTGCCAGCTCAATACAGGGGGCGGGGGTGAACACTGAAGCTTTCTTT. The variable domain in full, completed from reference TRBV18 and TRBJ1-1, reads NAGVMQNPRHLVRRRGQEARLRCSPMKGHSHVYWYRQLPEEGLKFMVYLQKENIIDESGMPKERFSAEFPKEGPSILRIQQVVRGDSAAYFCASSIQGAGVNTEAFFGQGTRLTVV.

The chain links TRBV28 to TRBJ1-2, with 9 bases matching TRBD1. Germline CDR1 reads MDHEN; CDR2 reads SYDVKM. The V segment lost 4 bases and the J segment 4 bases; nucleotides outside the gene matches: 7. The CDR3 contains 15 residues. CDR3: CASSYATGGGYGYTF. The CDR3 DNA follows: TGTGCCAGCAGTTACGCGACAGGGGGGGGCTATGGCTACACCTTC.

The chain carries TRBV9 and TRBJ1-1; TRBD1 agrees at 10 bases. V trimming: 3 bases; J trimming: 5 bases; junction bases outside the gene matches: 16. This CDR3 has 18 residues. Germline lookup yields CDR1 SGDLS and CDR2 YYNGEE. CDR3 loop: CASSAKTGTGARGTEAFF. CDR3 nucleotides: TGTGCCAGCAGCGCTAAGACGGGGACAGGGGCGAGAGGAACTGAAGCTTTCTTT.

V usage is TRBV28 and J usage is TRBJ2-7; TRBD1 aligns across 9 bases. The ends lost 5 bases at V and 2 bases at J; junction bases unmatched: 7. In germline, CDR1 is MDHEN, CDR2 SYDVKM. This CDR3 comprises 15 residues. CDR3 region: CASSPPGTGTYEQYF. CDR3 nucleotide sequence: TGTGCCAGCAGTCCCCCCGGGACAGGGACCTACGAGCAGTACTTC.

Turning to this clone: The junction departs from germline at one end; a sequencing error may be responsible. The rearrangement uses TRBV5-1 and TRBJ2-5; TRBD1 is a possible D gene (6 bases). Germline V CDR1 and CDR2: SGHRS, YFSETQ. The length of the CDR3 is 14 residues. The CDR3 nucleotides are TGCGCCAGCCGCTTGTGGGGGCCGGAGGAGACCCAGTACTTC. Translating it yields CASRLWGPEETQYF.

The V call is TRBV21-1, the J call TRBJ1-3; TRBD1, the D gene given by the table, was not confirmed from the DNA. TRBV21-1 is labeled a pseudogene. The CDR3 runs to 15 residues. The CDR3 here is CASSPGQGLRNTIYF. CDR3 DNA sequence: TGTGCCAGCAGCCCGGGACAGGGTTTAAGAAACACCATATATTTT.

The V and J genes are TRBV11-2 and TRBJ2-5; D is possibly TRBD2 (6 bases). The germline V and J ends were trimmed by 4 bases and 2 bases, with 11 bases remaining between them. From germline, CDR1 is SGHAT and CDR2 FQNNGV. The CDR3 sequence is 14 residues long. DNA for the CDR3: TGTGCCAGCAGCTCGGCTGGGGGGCAAGAGACCCAGTACTTC. Its protein product is CASSSAGGQETQYF.

This clone was seen just once. This chain uses TRBV5-4 with TRBJ1-1; D unresolved. Per germline, CDR1 SGHNT and CDR2 YYREEE (reference sequence). V was trimmed by 0 bases and J by 5 bases, leaving 5 bases between them. The CDR3 runs 12 residues. The CDR3 loop is CASSLALTEAFF. Written as DNA, the CDR3 is TGTGCCAGCAGCTTGGCTCTAACTGAAGCTTTCTTT.